The next 32 T cell receptor beta chains were all read from a single sample in a study of T cells in Graves' hyperthyroidism and ophthalmopathy. Template material for amplifying TCR beta CDR3 regions consisted of RNA transcripts. TCR CDR3 underwent first-round RT-PCR with the HTBI primer set. TCRdb redid the calling of the multiplex PCR reads with MiXCR, one entry per CDR3 protein. The table has 700,000 or so distinct CDR3 sequences, roughly 15% seen once. Sequencing was performed on blood. The receptors come from a woman between 45 and 65 years old with Graves' ophthalmopathy.

The J gene is TRBJ1-2, the V gene TRBV6-5; D is perhaps TRBD1 (5 bases). V was shortened by 1 base and J by 7 bases, with 16 bases between the two germline ends. From germline, CDR1 is MNHEY and CDR2 SVGAGI. There are 15 residues in the CDR3. In nucleotides, the CDR3 is TGTGCCAGCAGTTACTTGGGACCGGAGATGGGTGGCTACACCTTC. Its protein is CASSYLGPEMGGYTF.

V gene TRBV7-3 combines with J gene TRBJ2-1, with 8 nucleotides matching TRBD2. Germline loops: CDR1 SGHTA, CDR2 FQGTGA. The CDR3 is made up of 21 amino acids. Germline trimming cut 2 bases from V and 4 bases from J; bases unmatched to any gene: 22. The CDR3 region is CASSLPGGGTRGTGEYNEQFF. As DNA, the CDR3 is TGTGCCAGCAGCTTACCCGGGGGGGGGACTAGGGGGACGGGGGAATACAATGAGCAGTTCTTC.

This clonotype was counted between two and nine times. V gene TRBV5-6 combines with J gene TRBJ2-5; D is uncertain. V was trimmed by 0 bases and J by 4 bases, leaving 7 bases between them. Germline values: CDR1 SGHDT, CDR2 YYEEEE. The length of the CDR3 is 13 residues. DNA for the CDR3: TGTGCCAGCAGCTTGGTCGTCGGAGAGACCCAGTACTTC. Translated: CASSLVVGETQYF. The full variable domain, its missing parts supplied by reference TRBV5-6 and TRBJ2-5, is DAGVTQSPTHLIKTRGQQVTLRCSPKSGHDTVSWYQQALGQGPQFIFQYYEEEERQRGNFPDRFSGHQFPNYSSELNVNALLLGDSALYLCASSLVVGETQYFGPGTRLLVL.

This clonotype was seen at least ten times. This sequence joins TRBV27 and TRBJ2-7; the match to TRBD2 covers 9 bases. The CDR3 runs to 14 residues. Germline V gene sequence: CDR1 MNHEY, CDR2 SMNVEV (reference sequence). Trimming cost V 3 bases and J 3 bases; bases outside gene matches: 3. Written as DNA, the CDR3 is TGTGCCAGCAGTTTTCTGACTAGCGGCTACGAGCAGTACTTC. It yields the protein CASSFLTSGYEQYF.

A few counts support this clonotype. This sequence joins TRBV9 and TRBJ2-3; D may be TRBD2 (6 bases). Germline V gives CDR1 SGDLS, CDR2 YYNGEE. CDR3 size: 15 residues. Trimming pared 0 bases from V and 2 bases from J, leaving 10 bases between. This CDR3 is CASSVDGGTTDTQYF. CDR3 coding DNA: TGTGCCAGCAGCGTAGACGGCGGGACCACAGATACGCAGTATTTT.

This clonotype was observed many times. J is TRBJ2-1 and V is TRBV11-2; D is perhaps TRBD1 (6 bases). The V end lost 3 bases, the J end lost 5 bases, and 14 bases lay between the germline ends. Germline lookup yields CDR1 SGHAT and CDR2 FQNNGV. The CDR3 runs 15 residues. The CDR3 region is CASSFVRQADNEQFF. For the CDR3, the DNA is TGTGCCAGCAGCTTTGTGAGACAGGCAGACAATGAGCAGTTCTTC.

This clonotype was seen more than once but under ten times. This chain links TRBV20-1 with TRBJ2-1, with 16 bases that match TRBD2. Germline assignment: CDR1 DFQATT and CDR2 SNEGSKA (reference sequence). The V gene end was trimmed by 3 bases and the J gene end by 7 bases; junction bases not matched to a gene: 9. The CDR3 loop spans 17 amino acids. CDR3 DNA: TGCAGTGCTAGTAGCCCGGGACTAGCGGGAGGGCCGAATGAGCAGTTCTTC. Amino acid sequence: CSASSPGLAGGPNEQFF.

J is TRBJ1-1 and V is TRBV6-5; D gene unclear. V lost 0 bases and J lost 5, with 13 bases in between. Germline-derived CDR1 and CDR2 are MNHEY and SVGAGI. The CDR3 is made up of 15 amino acids. The CDR3 protein is CASSYSFSGDTEAFF. For the CDR3, the DNA is TGTGCCAGCAGTTACTCGTTCAGCGGGGATACTGAAGCTTTCTTT.

This clonotype was counted at least ten times. CDR3: CASSERTRRVQETQYF. The CDR3 bases are TGTGCCAGCAGTGAAAGGACTCGGCGTGTTCAAGAGACCCAGTACTTC. The V and J genes are TRBV6-1 and TRBJ2-5, with a possible D match to TRBD2 (5 bases). V lost 2 bases, J lost 2 bases, and 15 bases lay in between. Germline V gives CDR1 MNHNS, CDR2 SASEGT. This CDR3 has 16 residues.

This clonotype was recorded at least ten times. This rearrangement joins TRBV28 to TRBJ2-3; 7 bases are shared with TRBD1. Trimming cost V 6 bases and J 3 bases; bases outside gene matches: 12. The germline gives CDR1 MDHEN, CDR2 SYDVKM. The CDR3 is made up of 16 amino acids. As DNA, the CDR3 is TGTGCCAGCAGGCAAGAGACAGGGTTACGGACAGATACGCAGTATTTT. Translating gives CASRQETGLRTDTQYF.

This clonotype was observed many times. The chain joins TRBV6-1 to TRBJ2-7; 9 positions agree with TRBD2. The junction had 8 bases not matched to a gene; V was cut back by 2 bases and J by 3 bases. This CDR3 spans 16 amino acids. Germline CDR1 MNHNS, CDR2 SASEGT. This CDR3 reads CASSEPPGSGGYEQYF. CDR3 nucleotide sequence: TGTGCCAGCAGTGAACCCCCCGGTAGCGGGGGCTACGAGCAGTACTTC.

The chain links TRBV10-3 to TRBJ2-5; the match to TRBD2 covers 10 bases. With 10 bases clipped from V and 5 bases from J, the junction kept 10 bases outside the gene matches. This CDR3 has 14 residues. The germline CDR1 and CDR2 sequences are ENHRY and SYGVKD. The DNA of the CDR3 is TGTGCCACCGCGACTAGCGGGCGAGGGGAGACCCAGTACTTC. Protein product: CATATSGRGETQYF.

This clonotype was observed many times. The rearrangement uses TRBV28 and TRBJ2-1; maybe TRBD1 (7 bases). The CDR3 extends over 19 amino acids. CDR1 and CDR2 (germline): MDHEN, SYDVKM. V was cut by 6 bases and J by 0 bases, with 24 bases left in between. The CDR3 loop reads CASRPLPGGTVSSYNEQFF. CDR3 sequence (DNA): TGTGCCAGCAGACCCCTCCCCGGCGGGACAGTGAGCTCCTACAATGAGCAGTTCTTC.

V and J are TRBV28 and TRBJ1-5; D ambiguous. This CDR3 is built from 13 residues. Germline lookup yields CDR1 MDHEN and CDR2 SYDVKM. Deletions cut 1 base from V and 11 bases from J, with 12 bases between. The CDR3, as DNA: TGTGCCAGCAGTTTATTGGGGTTTGGAGCCCAGCATTTT. It specifies CASSLLGFGAQHF.

This clonotype was recorded a few times. The chain uses TRBV6-1 and TRBJ1-2; weak D call: TRBD1 (5 bases). The germline gives CDR1 MNHNS, CDR2 SASEGT. The CDR3 covers 13 residues. V was pared by 6 bases and J by 2 bases, with 10 bases between. The DNA of the CDR3 is TGTGCCAGCAGCTTACAGGAGAACTATGGCTACACCTTC. Its protein is CASSLQENYGYTF.

In this sample, this clonotype turned up a few times. One end of the junction varies from germline; a read error may be responsible. This chain connects TRBV7-7 to TRBJ2-1; no clear D gene. This CDR3 comprises 15 residues. Germline loops: CDR1 SSHAT, CDR2 FNYEAQ (reference sequence). The CDR3 is CASSLTGGLYNEQFF. The CDR3 DNA sequence: TGTGCTAGCAGCTTAACGGGTGGCTTATACAATGAGCAGTTCTTC.

The chain is built from TRBV9 and TRBJ1-1; 7 bases are shared with TRBD1. Germline CDR1 reads SGDLS; CDR2 reads YYNGEE. CDR3 length equals 13 residues. After removal of 3 bases from V and 6 bases from J, the junction contained 5 bases not matched to a gene. CDR3 residues: CASSARDSAEAFF. CDR3 DNA sequence: TGTGCCAGCAGCGCTCGGGACAGTGCTGAAGCTTTCTTT. The full variable domain, in which reference TRBV9 and TRBJ1-1 provide the parts outside the CDR3, is DSGVTQTPKHLITATGQRVTLRCSPRSGDLSVYWYQQSLDQGLQFLIQYYNGEERAKGNILERFSAQQFPDLHSELNLSSLELGDSALYFCASSARDSAEAFFGQGTRLTVV.

The sample holds many counts of this clonotype. The genes are TRBV7-9 and TRBJ1-4; D unresolved. Trimming pared 2 bases from V and 6 bases from J, leaving 10 bases between. This CDR3 region has 14 residues. Germline CDR1 and CDR2: SEHNR and FQNEAQ (reference sequence). The CDR3 reads CASSLQEVDEKLFF. The CDR3 DNA sequence: TGTGCCAGCAGCTTACAGGAGGTGGATGAAAAACTGTTTTTT.

This clonotype was recorded many times. The chain links TRBV20-1 to TRBJ2-7, with 7 positions matching TRBD1. CDR3 length equals 13 residues. Per the germline V gene, CDR1 is DFQATT and CDR2 is SNEGSKA (reference sequence). Germline trimming cut 3 bases from V and 3 bases from J; bases unmatched to any gene: 5. The CDR3 nucleotides are TGCAGTGCTAGCTCACAGGGGCACTACGAGCAGTACTTC. Its protein product is CSASSQGHYEQYF.

This clonotype was observed a few times. The genes are TRBV12-5 and TRBJ2-7, with D perhaps being TRBD1 or TRBD2 (5 bases each). The CDR3 runs 11 residues. Germline loops: CDR1 LGHNT, CDR2 FRNRAP. V was clipped by 6 bases and J by 5 bases, with 8 bases between them. The CDR3 region has the DNA TGTGCTAGTGGACGGGGCCACGAGCAGTACTTC. This sequence encodes CASGRGHEQYF.

The chain is built from TRBV6-1 and TRBJ2-3, with 7 bases lining up with TRBD2. CDR1 MNHNS and CDR2 SASEGT come from the germline V gene. Losses at the gene ends were 8 bases for V and 3 bases for J; bases not matched to a gene: 8. The CDR3 totals 14 residues. DNA of the CDR3: TGTGCCAGCCAGGGCGGGAGTCGTACAGATACGCAGTATTTT. This translates into CASQGGSRTDTQYF.

This clonotype was seen more than once but under ten times. The V and J genes are TRBV27 and TRBJ2-7; D uncertain. The V end was cut by 9 bases, the J end by 2 bases, with 11 bases between. The CDR3 is made up of 12 amino acids. The germline CDR1 and CDR2 sequences are MNHEY and SMNVEV (reference sequence). The CDR3 here is CASLSQAYEQYF. The CDR3 nucleotides are TGTGCCAGTTTATCTCAAGCCTACGAGCAGTACTTC.

The CDR3 coding sequence is TGCGCCAGCAGCCAGAGACAGGGCCAGACCCAGTACTTC. As protein: CASSQRQGQTQYF. The J gene is TRBJ2-5, the V gene TRBV4-1, with 7 bases aligning to TRBD1. The germline V gene has CDR1 MGHRA and CDR2 YSYEKL. CDR3 length: 13 residues. V trimming: 3 bases; J trimming: 6 bases; junction bases outside the gene matches: 4.

The table lists this clonotype with a few counts. This sequence joins TRBV15 and TRBJ1-1; no firm D call. Trimming cost V 6 bases and J 0 bases, with 8 bases left between them. The length of the CDR3 is 13 residues. Germline-derived CDR1 and CDR2 are LNHNV and YYDKDF (reference sequence). The DNA of the CDR3 is TGTGCCACCAGGGGCAGAATGAACACTGAAGCTTTCTTT. It yields the protein CATRGRMNTEAFF.

This clonotype was counted ten times or more. This chain uses TRBV28 with TRBJ2-5; 8 bases match TRBD2. CDR3 length equals 16 residues. The germline V gene encodes CDR1 MDHEN and CDR2 SYDVKM. Unmatched junction bases numbered 13, after V lost 3 bases and J lost 7 bases. CDR3 DNA: TGTGCCAGCAGTTTCGGGAGGGGCTTCAATGAGAGGACCCAGTACTTC. Its protein is CASSFGRGFNERTQYF. Complete variable domain (other parts from reference TRBV28 and TRBJ2-5): DVKVTQSSRYLVKRTGEKVFLECVQDMDHENMFWYRQDPGLGLRLIYFSYDVKMKEKGDIPEGYSVSREKKERFSLILESASTNQTSMYLCASSFGRGFNERTQYFGPGTRLLVL.

Ten or more counts support this clonotype. J is TRBJ2-5 and V is TRBV28, with D perhaps TRBD1 (5 bases). CDR3 length: 14 amino acids. Germline lookup yields CDR1 MDHEN and CDR2 SYDVKM. Trimming took off 7 bases at V and 2 bases at J, with 14 bases between the two ends. The CDR3 protein is CASTQPAGQETQYF. The CDR3 DNA is TGTGCCAGCACCCAGCCCGCAGGGCAAGAGACCCAGTACTTC.

A note on this clonotype: This sequence is one base from a far larger clone and is likely a read error. This chain uses TRBV28 with TRBJ1-5, with 8 bases fitting TRBD1. The CDR3 length is 13 residues. CDR1 is MDHEN and CDR2 is SYDVKM in the germline V gene. V lost 6 bases to trimming and J lost 6 bases; unmatched junction nucleotides: 4. The CDR3 nucleotides read TGTGCCAGCAGCCGCGGACAGGGTCAGCCCCAGCATTTT. Translated, it gives CASSRGQGQPQHF. Complete variable domain (other parts from reference TRBV28 and TRBJ1-5): DVKVTQSSRYLVKRTGEKVFLECVQDMDHENMFWYRQDPGLGLRLIYFSYDVKMKEKGDIPEGYSVSREKKERFSLILESASTNQTSMYLCASSRGQGQPQHFGDGTRLSIL.

This chain connects TRBV20-1 to TRBJ1-1; 8 positions match TRBD1. Germline V gene sequence: CDR1 DFQATT, CDR2 SNEGSKA (reference sequence). The CDR3 loop spans 14 amino acids. V lost 6 bases to trimming and J lost 3 bases; unmatched junction nucleotides: 9. The DNA of the CDR3 is TGCAGTGCAAATAGGCAGGGGGCTGACACTGAAGCTTTCTTT. It specifies CSANRQGADTEAFF.

This clonotype has ten or more counts. The J gene is TRBJ2-1, the V gene TRBV5-1; the D gene is possibly TRBD1 (5 bases). CDR3 length: 13 amino acids. Deletions cut 4 bases from V and 4 bases from J, with 9 bases between. CDR1 is SGHRS, CDR2 YFSETQ, per germline. Here the CDR3 DNA reads TGCGCCAGCAGCCCGACAGAGTACAATGAGCAGTTCTTC. Protein: CASSPTEYNEQFF.

This clonotype appeared a few times. The chain is built from TRBV12-3 or TRBV12-4 and TRBJ1-2, with D uncertain. The CDR3 loop spans 15 amino acids. Trimming stripped 6 bases from V and 3 bases from J, with 17 bases between. The CDR3 DNA follows: TGTGCCAGCAGGTCTGCGACCCGGCGGGACTATGGCTACACCTTC. Its translation is CASRSATRRDYGYTF.

This sequence joins TRBV7-2 and TRBJ2-7; D uncertain. Germline CDR1 is SGHTA and CDR2 is FQGNSA. The CDR3 is 18 amino acids. V dropped 2 bases and J dropped 2 bases, with 22 bases sitting between them. Here the CDR3 DNA reads TGTGCCAGCAGCTTAAGGCAGAGACGGACCAGGCTTACCTACGAGCAGTACTTC. Protein: CASSLRQRRTRLTYEQYF.

Many counts were recorded for this clonotype. This chain uses TRBV7-2 with TRBJ2-5, with D tentatively TRBD1 (5 bases). The CDR3 totals 16 residues. Trimming cost V 5 bases and J 2 bases, with 18 bases left between them. Germline V CDR1 and CDR2: SGHTA, FQGNSA. CDR3 DNA: TGTGCCAGCAGCCCTGGGGCAGGAAGTTTTCAAGAGACCCAGTACTTC. The encoded protein is CASSPGAGSFQETQYF.